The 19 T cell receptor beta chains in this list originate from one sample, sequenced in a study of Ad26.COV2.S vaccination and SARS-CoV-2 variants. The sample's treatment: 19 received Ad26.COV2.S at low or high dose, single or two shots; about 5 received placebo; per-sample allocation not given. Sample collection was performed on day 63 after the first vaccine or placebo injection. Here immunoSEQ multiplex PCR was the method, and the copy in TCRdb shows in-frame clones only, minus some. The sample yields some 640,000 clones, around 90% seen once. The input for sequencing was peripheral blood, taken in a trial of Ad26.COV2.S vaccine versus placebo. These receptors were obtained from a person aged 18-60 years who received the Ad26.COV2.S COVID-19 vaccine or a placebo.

CDR3 nucleotide sequence: TGCGCCAGCAGTGGGGCTAGCGGGGGTTGGAATGAGCAGTTCTTC. Amino acids: CASSGASGGWNEQFF. V and J are TRBV23-1 and TRBJ2-1, with 10 bases identical to TRBD2. TRBV23-1 is classed as an ORF, of uncertain function. The CDR3 has 15 amino acids. Trimming cost V 5 bases and J 7 bases; bases outside gene matches: 8.

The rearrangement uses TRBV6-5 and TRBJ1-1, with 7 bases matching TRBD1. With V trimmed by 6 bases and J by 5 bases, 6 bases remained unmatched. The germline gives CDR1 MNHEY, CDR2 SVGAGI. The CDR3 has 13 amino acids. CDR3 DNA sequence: TGTGCCAGCAGCGTAAACAGGGGTACTGAAGCTTTCTTT. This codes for CASSVNRGTEAFF.

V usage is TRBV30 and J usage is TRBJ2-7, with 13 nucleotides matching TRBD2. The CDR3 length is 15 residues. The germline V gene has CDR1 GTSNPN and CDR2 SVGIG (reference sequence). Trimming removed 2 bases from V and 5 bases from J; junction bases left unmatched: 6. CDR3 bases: TGTGCCTGGAGTCCCGGACTAGCGGGAGTGGACGAGCAGTACTTC. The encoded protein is CAWSPGLAGVDEQYF.

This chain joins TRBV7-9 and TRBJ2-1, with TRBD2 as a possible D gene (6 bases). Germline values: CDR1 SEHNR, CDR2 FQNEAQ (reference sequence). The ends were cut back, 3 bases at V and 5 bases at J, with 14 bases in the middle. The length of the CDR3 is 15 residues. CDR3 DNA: TGTGCCAGCAGCTTTAGGCGGGACTCTCACAATGAGCAGTTCTTC. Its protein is CASSFRRDSHNEQFF.

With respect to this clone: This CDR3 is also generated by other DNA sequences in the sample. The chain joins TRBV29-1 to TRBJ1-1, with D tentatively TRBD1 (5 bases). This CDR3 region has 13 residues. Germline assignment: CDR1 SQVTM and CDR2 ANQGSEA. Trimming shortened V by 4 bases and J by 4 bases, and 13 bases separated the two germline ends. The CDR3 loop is CSVGEGRGTEAFF. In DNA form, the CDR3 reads TGCAGCGTTGGGGAGGGGAGAGGCACTGAAGCTTTCTTT.

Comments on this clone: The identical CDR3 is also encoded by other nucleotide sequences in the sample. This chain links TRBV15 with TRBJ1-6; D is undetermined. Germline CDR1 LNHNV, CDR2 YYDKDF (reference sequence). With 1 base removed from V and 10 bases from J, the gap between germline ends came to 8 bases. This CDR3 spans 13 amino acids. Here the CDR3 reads CATSRGSGSPLHF. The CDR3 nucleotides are TGTGCCACCAGCAGAGGGTCGGGATCACCCCTCCACTTT.

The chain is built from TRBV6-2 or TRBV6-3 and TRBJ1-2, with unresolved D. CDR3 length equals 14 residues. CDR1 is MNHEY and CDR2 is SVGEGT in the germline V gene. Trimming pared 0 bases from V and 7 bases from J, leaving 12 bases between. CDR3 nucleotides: TGTGCCAGCAGTTACTCGGGTTTGCGGAGTGGCTACACCTTC. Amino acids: CASSYSGLRSGYTF.

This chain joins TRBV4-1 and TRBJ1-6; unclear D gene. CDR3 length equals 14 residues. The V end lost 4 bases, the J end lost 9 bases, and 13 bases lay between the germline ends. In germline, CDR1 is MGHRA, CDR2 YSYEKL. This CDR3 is CASSPSEGGSPLHF. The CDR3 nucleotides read TGCGCCAGCAGCCCTTCGGAGGGCGGTTCACCCCTCCACTTT.

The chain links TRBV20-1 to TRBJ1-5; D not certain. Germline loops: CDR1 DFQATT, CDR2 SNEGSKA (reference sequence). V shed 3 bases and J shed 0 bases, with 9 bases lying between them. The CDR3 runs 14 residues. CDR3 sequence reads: CSASLVNSNQPQHF. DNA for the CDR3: TGCAGTGCTAGTCTGGTAAATAGCAATCAGCCCCAGCATTTT.

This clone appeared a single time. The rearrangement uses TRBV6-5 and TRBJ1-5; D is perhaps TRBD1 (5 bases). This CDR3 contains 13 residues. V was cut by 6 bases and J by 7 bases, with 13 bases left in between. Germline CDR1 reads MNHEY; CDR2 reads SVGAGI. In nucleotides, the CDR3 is TGTGCCAGCAGCCGACGGGGGGTCCAGCCCCAGCATTTT. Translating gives CASSRRGVQPQHF.

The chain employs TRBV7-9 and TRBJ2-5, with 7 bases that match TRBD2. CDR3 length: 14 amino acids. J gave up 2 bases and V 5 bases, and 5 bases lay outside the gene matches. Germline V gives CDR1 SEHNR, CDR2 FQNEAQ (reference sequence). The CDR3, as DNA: TGTGCCAGCAGCCAATCTAGCGGACAAGAGACCCAGTACTTC. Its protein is CASSQSSGQETQYF.

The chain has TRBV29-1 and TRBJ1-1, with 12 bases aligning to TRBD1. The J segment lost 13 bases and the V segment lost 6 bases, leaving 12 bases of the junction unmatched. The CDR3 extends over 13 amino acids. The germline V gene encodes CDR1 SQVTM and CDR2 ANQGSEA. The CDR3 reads CSVEGQGALRGFF. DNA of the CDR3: TGCAGCGTGGAGGGACAGGGGGCCCTTAGAGGTTTCTTT. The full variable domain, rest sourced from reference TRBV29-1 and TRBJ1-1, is SAVISQKPSRDICQRGTSLTIQCQVDSQVTMMFWYRQQPGQSLTLIATANQGSEATYESGFVIDKFPISRPNLTFSTLTVSNMSPEDSSIYLCSVEGQGALRGFFGQGTRLTVV.

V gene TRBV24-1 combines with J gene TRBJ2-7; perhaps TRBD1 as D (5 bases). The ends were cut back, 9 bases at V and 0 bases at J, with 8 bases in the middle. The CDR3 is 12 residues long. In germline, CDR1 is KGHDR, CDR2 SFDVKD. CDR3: CATADTSYEQYF. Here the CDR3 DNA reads TGTGCCACCGCGGACACCTCCTACGAGCAGTACTTC.

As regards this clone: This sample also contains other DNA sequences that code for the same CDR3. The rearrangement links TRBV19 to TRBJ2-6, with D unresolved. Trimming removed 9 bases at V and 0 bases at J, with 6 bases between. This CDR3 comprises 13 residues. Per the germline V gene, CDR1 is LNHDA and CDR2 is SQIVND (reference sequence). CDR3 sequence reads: CASRVSGANVLTF. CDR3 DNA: TGTGCCAGCCGGGTCTCTGGGGCCAACGTCCTGACTTTC. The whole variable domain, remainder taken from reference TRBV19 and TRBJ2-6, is DGGITQSPKYLFRKEGQNVTLSCEQNLNHDAMYWYRQDPGQGLRLIYYSQIVNDFQKGDIAEGYSVSREKKESFPLTVTSAQKNPTAFYLCASRVSGANVLTFGAGSRLTVL.

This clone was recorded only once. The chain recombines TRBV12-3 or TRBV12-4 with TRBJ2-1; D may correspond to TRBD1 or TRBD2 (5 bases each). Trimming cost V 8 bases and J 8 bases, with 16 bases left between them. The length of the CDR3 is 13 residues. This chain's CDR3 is CASRRTGADEQFF. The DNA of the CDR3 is TGTGCCAGCCGTCGTACCGGGGCCGATGAGCAGTTCTTC.

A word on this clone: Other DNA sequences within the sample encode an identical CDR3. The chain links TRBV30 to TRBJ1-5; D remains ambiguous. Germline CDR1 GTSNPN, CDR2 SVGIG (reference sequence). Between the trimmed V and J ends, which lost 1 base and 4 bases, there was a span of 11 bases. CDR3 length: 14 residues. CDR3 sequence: CAWSGLGRNQPQHF. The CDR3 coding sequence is TGTGCCTGGAGTGGTTTGGGAAGGAATCAGCCCCAGCATTTT.

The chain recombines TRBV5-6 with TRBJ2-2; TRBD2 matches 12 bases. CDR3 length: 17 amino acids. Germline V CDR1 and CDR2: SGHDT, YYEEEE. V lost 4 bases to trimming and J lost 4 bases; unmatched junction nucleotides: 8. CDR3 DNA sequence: TGTGCCAGCAGCCTAGGACTAGCGGGACCCTCCACCGGGGAGCTGTTTTTT. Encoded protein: CASSLGLAGPSTGELFF.

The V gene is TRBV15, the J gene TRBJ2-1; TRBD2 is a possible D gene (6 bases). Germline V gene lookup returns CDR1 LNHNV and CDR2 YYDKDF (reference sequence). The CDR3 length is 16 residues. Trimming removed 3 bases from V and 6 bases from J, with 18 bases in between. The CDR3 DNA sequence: TGTGCCACCAGCAGCCGGGCCTCTCTGGGGGGCAATGAGCAGTTCTTC. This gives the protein CATSSRASLGGNEQFF.

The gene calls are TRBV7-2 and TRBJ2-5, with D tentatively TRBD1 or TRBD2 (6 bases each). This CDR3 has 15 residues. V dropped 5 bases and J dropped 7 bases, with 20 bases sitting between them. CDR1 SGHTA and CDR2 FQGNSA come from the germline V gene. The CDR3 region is CASSLNRAEGGTQYF. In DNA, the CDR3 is TGTGCCAGCAGCCTTAACCGGGCCGAGGGGGGGACCCAGTACTTC.